There are many counts of the clone carrying this TCR beta chain. Some clones are missing from TCRdb's copy, which holds only in-frame ones; the method was immunoSEQ multiplex PCR. The data show tens of thousands of clones, with none appearing a single time. The V and J ends lost 5 bases and 0 bases, in that order; junction bases with no gene match: 17. CDR1 and CDR2 from the germline V gene are SGHAT and FQNNGV. CDR3 size: 19 residues. The sample belongs to a study of T cells after posttransplantation cyclophosphamide. The source is a middle-aged man in good health, CMV-negative, and a related stem cell transplant donor. Specimen: PBMCs. The chain has TRBV11-2 and TRBJ1-1; TRBD1 aligns across 8 bases. CDR3 sequence reads: CASSKGQARYGYLNTEAFF. The DNA of the CDR3 is TGTGCCAGCAGCAAGGGACAGGCGAGGTACGGCTATTTGAACACTGAAGCTTTCTTT.